This T cell receptor (beta chain) was identified during a study of technical replicates of blood from a few donors. V lost 4 bases, J lost 4 bases, and 8 bases lay in between. The V gene's germline CDR1 is SGHRS and CDR2 YFSETQ. The CDR3 has 12 residues. In its sample, this clone was seen once. Only in-frame clones appear in the TCRdb table, and some are missing; sequencing was by immunoSEQ multiplex PCR. Of 7,500 to 9,500 clones in the sample, around 92% were seen once. This receptor was identified in a human donor in good health. The V and J genes are TRBV5-1 and TRBJ1-2; D perhaps matches TRBD1 (5 bases). What was sequenced was PBMCs. For the CDR3, the DNA is TGCGCCAGCAGCCCAGACAGCTATGGCTACACCTTC. Residues: CASSPDSYGYTF.